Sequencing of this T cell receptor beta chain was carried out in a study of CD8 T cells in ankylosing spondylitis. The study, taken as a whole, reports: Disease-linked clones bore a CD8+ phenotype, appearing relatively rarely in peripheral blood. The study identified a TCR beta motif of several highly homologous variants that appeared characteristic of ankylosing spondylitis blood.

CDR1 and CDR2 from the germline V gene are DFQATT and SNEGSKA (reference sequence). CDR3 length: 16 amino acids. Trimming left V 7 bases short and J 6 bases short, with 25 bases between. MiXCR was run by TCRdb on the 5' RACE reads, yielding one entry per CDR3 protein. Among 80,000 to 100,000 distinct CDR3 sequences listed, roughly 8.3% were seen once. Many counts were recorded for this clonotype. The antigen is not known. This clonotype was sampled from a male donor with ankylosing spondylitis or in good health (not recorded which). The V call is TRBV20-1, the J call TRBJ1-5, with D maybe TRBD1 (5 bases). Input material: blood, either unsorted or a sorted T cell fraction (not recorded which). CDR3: CSVITPGTQGAQPQHF. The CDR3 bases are TGCAGTGTAATCACCCCCGGGACTCAGGGCGCTCAGCCCCAGCATTTT.